The 26 T cell receptor beta chains in this list originate from one sample, sequenced in a study of blood T cell repertoires in COVID-19. Here immunoSEQ multiplex PCR was the method, and the copy in TCRdb shows in-frame clones only, minus some. The sample contains 250,000 to 400,000 clones, approximately 88% of which appear only once. The sequenced sample was peripheral blood. These TCRs come from a woman aged 25 to 39 with COVID-19, enrolled during active disease.

J is TRBJ1-4 and V is TRBV10-2; the D is unclear. This CDR3 spans 14 amino acids. With 2 bases removed from V and 8 bases from J, the gap between germline ends came to 12 bases. Germline lookup yields CDR1 WSHSY and CDR2 SAAADI. This CDR3 is CASSEGGQVEKLFF. CDR3 coding DNA: TGCGCCAGCAGTGAGGGCGGGCAAGTGGAAAAACTGTTTTTT.

This clone was seen only a few times. The chain employs TRBV6-5 and TRBJ1-5; no clear D. This CDR3 is built from 14 residues. The germline gives CDR1 MNHEY, CDR2 SVGAGI. CDR3 in amino acids: CALTRWGMDQPQHF. The CDR3, as DNA: TGTGCTCTTACTAGGTGGGGTATGGATCAGCCCCAGCATTTT.

V is TRBV10-3 and J is TRBJ2-1, with a tentative D call TRBD1 (5 bases). The CDR3 spans 12 residues. Germline CDR1 ENHRY, CDR2 SYGVKD. V lost 5 bases to trimming and J lost 8 bases, with 10 bases between them. CDR3 region: CAISRQGDEQFF. In DNA form, the CDR3 reads TGTGCCATCAGTAGGCAGGGCGATGAGCAGTTCTTC.

The chain's CDR3 is CATSRGAQGVDYGYTF. In DNA, the CDR3 is TGTGCCACCAGCAGAGGGGCCCAGGGGGTAGACTATGGCTACACCTTC. The chain recombines TRBV15 with TRBJ1-2; TRBD1 agrees at 7 bases. Germline V lookup: CDR1 LNHNV, CDR2 YYDKDF (reference sequence). V gave up 1 base and J gave up 3 bases; unmatched junction bases: 8. The CDR3 is 16 residues long. The whole variable domain, filled in from reference TRBV15 and TRBJ1-2, reads DAMVIQNPRYQVTQFGKPVTLSCSQTLNHNVMYWYQQKSSQAPKLLFHYYDKDFNNEADTPDNFQSRRPNTSFCFLDIRSPGLGDTAMYLCATSRGAQGVDYGYTFGSGTRLTVV.

The genes are TRBV6-5 and TRBJ1-3; 9 bases fit TRBD1. CDR3 size: 15 residues. The J segment lost 8 bases and the V segment lost 0 bases, leaving 5 bases of the junction unmatched. CDR1 and CDR2 from the germline V gene are MNHEY and SVGAGI. The CDR3 loop is CASSYSGQGRYTIYF. The CDR3 nucleotides read TGTGCCAGCAGTTACTCGGGACAGGGACGTTACACCATATATTTT.

This clone is a singleton in its sample. The rearrangement links TRBV29-1 to TRBJ1-1; D possibly corresponds to TRBD1 (5 bases). Trimming pared 6 bases from V and 3 bases from J, leaving 14 bases between. CDR1 is SQVTM and CDR2 is ANQGSEA in the germline V gene. The CDR3 loop spans 13 amino acids. The CDR3: CSVGRQGDTEAFF. As DNA, the CDR3 is TGCAGCGTCGGACGTCAAGGGGACACTGAAGCTTTCTTT.

The gene calls are TRBV5-1 and TRBJ1-1; D is unclear. The length of the CDR3 is 14 residues. Trimming removed 1 base at V and 1 base at J, with 8 bases between. Germline CDR1 and CDR2: SGHRS and YFSETQ. The CDR3 bases are TGCGCCAGCAGCTTGAGTGGGCGGAACACTGAAGCTTTCTTT. Residues: CASSLSGRNTEAFF.

J is TRBJ2-5 and V is TRBV4-1; 9 nucleotides match TRBD2. Germline V gene data show CDR1 as MGHRA and CDR2 as YSYEKL. The CDR3 is 15 amino acids. V trimming: 5 bases; J trimming: 6 bases; junction bases outside the gene matches: 10. The DNA of the CDR3 is TGCGCCAGCAGCGCCCTGCGGGGGGGCCGAAAGACCCAGTACTTC. This translates into CASSALRGGRKTQYF.

The J gene is TRBJ1-6, the V gene TRBV5-6; maybe TRBD1 (6 bases). Germline V gene data show CDR1 as SGHDT and CDR2 as YYEEEE. The CDR3 is made up of 15 amino acids. V gave up 1 base and J gave up 5 bases, with 10 bases separating them. CDR3 in DNA: TGTGCCAGCAGCTTGACAGGGAATGATAATTCACCCCTCCACTTT. Its translation is CASSLTGNDNSPLHF.

This clone was observed many times. The chain links TRBV28 to TRBJ1-6, with D possibly being TRBD1 (5 bases). The CDR3 spans 15 residues. V lost 2 bases and J lost 3, with 8 bases in between. Germline V CDR1 and CDR2: MDHEN, SYDVKM. CDR3 nucleotide sequence: TGTGCCAGCAGTTTACCAGGGATCTATAATTCACCCCTCCACTTT. Amino acid sequence: CASSLPGIYNSPLHF.

The CDR3 region has the DNA TGTGCCAGCGTGCGACAGGGGAATCAGCCCCAGCATTTT. Translated: CASVRQGNQPQHF. V is TRBV5-4 and J is TRBJ1-5; 8 nucleotides match TRBD1. V was clipped by 7 bases and J by 4 bases; unmatched bases: 4. CDR1 and CDR2 (germline): SGHNT, YYREEE (reference sequence). This CDR3 is built from 13 residues.

The gene calls are TRBV5-4 and TRBJ2-1; 10 bases map to TRBD2. J lost 6 bases, V lost 5 bases, and 8 bases had no gene match. There are 15 residues in the CDR3. The germline V gene encodes CDR1 SGHNT and CDR2 YYREEE (reference sequence). DNA of the CDR3: TGTGCCAGCAGTCCCGGAGCGGGGGGGCTCAATGAGCAGTTCTTC. Its protein is CASSPGAGGLNEQFF.

This chain links TRBV18 with TRBJ2-1, with D possibly being TRBD2 (7 bases). CDR1 is KGHSH and CDR2 is LQKENI in the germline V gene. The CDR3 covers 15 residues. The germline V and J ends were trimmed by 3 bases and 4 bases, with 13 bases remaining between them. The DNA of the CDR3 is TGTGCCAGCTCACCGATAAGCGGGACATACAATGAGCAGTTCTTC. This codes for CASSPISGTYNEQFF.

The chain recombines TRBV5-1 with TRBJ2-1; 7 bases match TRBD1. This CDR3 comprises 16 residues. Germline trimming cut 4 bases from V and 2 bases from J; bases unmatched to any gene: 9. CDR1 and CDR2 (germline): SGHRS, YFSETQ. The CDR3 sequence is CASSRRQGTAYNEQFF. CDR3 nucleotide sequence: TGCGCCAGCAGCCGACGACAGGGTACAGCCTACAATGAGCAGTTCTTC. The full variable domain, with the rest looked up from reference TRBV5-1 and TRBJ2-1, is KAGVTQTPRYLIKTRGQQVTLSCSPISGHRSVSWYQQTPGQGLQFLFEYFSETQRNKGNFPGRFSGRQFSNSRSEMNVSTLELGDSALYLCASSRRQGTAYNEQFFGPGTRLTVL.

The V call is TRBV6-5, the J call TRBJ2-1; possible D gene TRBD2, 7 bases. The CDR3 runs 16 residues. The germline V and J ends were trimmed by 0 bases and 7 bases, with 16 bases remaining between them. CDR1 is MNHEY, CDR2 SVGAGI, per germline. The CDR3 is CASSYSRWRGLNEQFF. In nucleotides, the CDR3 is TGTGCCAGCAGTTACTCCCGGTGGCGGGGGCTTAATGAGCAGTTCTTC.

The CDR3 reads CASSVDEGTWRNTEAFF. The DNA of the CDR3 is TGTGCCAGCAGCGTAGACGAGGGCACCTGGCGAAACACTGAAGCTTTCTTT. The chain employs TRBV9 and TRBJ1-1; unclear D gene. The germline CDR1 and CDR2 sequences are SGDLS and YYNGEE. The CDR3 sequence is 17 residues long. V was trimmed by 0 bases and J by 2 bases, leaving 17 bases between them.

The rearrangement joins TRBV12-3 or TRBV12-4 to TRBJ2-1, with D hard to call. This CDR3 region has 13 residues. Trimming pared 3 bases from V and 5 bases from J, leaving 8 bases between. The CDR3 bases are TGTGCCAGCAGTTTGGCAGGAAACAATGAGCAGTTCTTC. Translation gives CASSLAGNNEQFF.

The V gene is TRBV6-6, the J gene TRBJ1-1; 8 bases map to TRBD1. The V and J ends lost 5 bases and 5 bases, in that order; junction bases with no gene match: 1. Germline CDR1 and CDR2: MNHNY and SVGAGI (reference sequence). The CDR3 length is 12 residues. The CDR3 loop reads CASSDRGTEAFF. The DNA for the CDR3 is TGTGCCAGCAGTGACAGGGGAACTGAAGCTTTCTTT.

This chain uses TRBV19 with TRBJ1-1; D is unclear. Germline-derived CDR1 and CDR2 are LNHDA and SQIVND (reference sequence). This CDR3 is 14 amino acids long. V lost 10 bases, J lost 1 base, and 16 bases lay in between. CDR3 loop: CATSRHNANTEAFF. The DNA for the CDR3 is TGTGCCACCTCGAGACATAACGCGAACACTGAAGCTTTCTTT.

The chain combines TRBV10-3 with TRBJ2-7; D is possibly TRBD2 (5 bases). Trimming took 3 bases from V and 4 from J, leaving 7 bases between them. Germline assignment: CDR1 ENHRY and CDR2 SYGVKD. CDR3 length equals 12 residues. As DNA, the CDR3 is TGTGCCATCAGTGAATCGGGGTACGAGCAGTACGTC. It is translated as CAISESGYEQYV.

The J gene is TRBJ2-1, the V gene TRBV15, with a weak D call TRBD2 (6 bases). Germline V gene data show CDR1 as LNHNV and CDR2 as YYDKDF (reference sequence). Trimming took 0 bases from V and 5 from J, leaving 14 bases between them. This CDR3 region has 16 residues. In DNA, the CDR3 is TGTGCCACCAGCAGAGAGACGGCGGGGAGAGACAATGAGCAGTTCTTC. It specifies CATSRETAGRDNEQFF. Drawing the rest from reference TRBV15 and TRBJ2-1, the complete variable domain is DAMVIQNPRYQVTQFGKPVTLSCSQTLNHNVMYWYQQKSSQAPKLLFHYYDKDFNNEADTPDNFQSRRPNTSFCFLDIRSPGLGDTAMYLCATSRETAGRDNEQFFGPGTRLTVL.

V gene TRBV11-2 combines with J gene TRBJ1-3; possibly TRBD1 for D (6 bases). Trimming stripped 5 bases from V and 2 bases from J, with 16 bases between. The germline gives CDR1 SGHAT, CDR2 FQNNGV. CDR3 length: 16 amino acids. CDR3 amino acids: CASSPRRGGPGNTIYF. DNA of the CDR3: TGTGCCAGCAGCCCCAGGCGGGGGGGGCCTGGAAACACCATATATTTT.

This clone was recorded once. The CDR3 DNA sequence: TGCGCCAGCAGCTTGGCCTCCGGGACAGCCAACTATGGCTACACCTTC. This sequence encodes CASSLASGTANYGYTF. The rearrangement links TRBV5-1 to TRBJ1-2; 7 nucleotides line up with TRBD1. CDR1 is SGHRS and CDR2 is YFSETQ in the germline V gene. The CDR3 has 16 amino acids. The trim removed 0 bases at V and 2 bases at J, leaving 7 bases unmatched.

This sequence joins TRBV12-3 or TRBV12-4 and TRBJ2-1; TRBD1 agrees at 7 bases. V lost 6 bases, J lost 15 bases, and 14 bases stayed unmatched. The CDR3 consists of 13 residues. CDR3 nucleotide sequence: TGTGCCAGCAGCCGAGACGGACAGGCCCGGGGGTTCTTC. It translates to CASSRDGQARGFF.

The chain joins TRBV6-5 to TRBJ1-1, with TRBD1 as a possible D gene (6 bases). Germline V gene lookup returns CDR1 MNHEY and CDR2 SVGAGI. The CDR3 contains 12 residues. The V end was cut by 5 bases, the J end by 5 bases, with 9 bases between. The CDR3 here is CASSNRVTEAFF. CDR3 DNA sequence: TGTGCCAGCAGTAACAGGGTTACTGAAGCTTTCTTT.

J is TRBJ2-1 and V is TRBV19; 15 bases align to TRBD2. In germline, CDR1 is LNHDA, CDR2 SQIVND (reference sequence). This CDR3 comprises 15 residues. V shed 9 bases and J 7 bases; nucleotides not matched to a gene: 7. The CDR3 nucleotides read TGTGCCAGCCGAAGAGGACTAGCGGGGGGGAATGAGCAGTTCTTC. Its translation is CASRRGLAGGNEQFF. Full variable domain (missing parts from reference TRBV19 and TRBJ2-1): DGGITQSPKYLFRKEGQNVTLSCEQNLNHDAMYWYRQDPGQGLRLIYYSQIVNDFQKGDIAEGYSVSREKKESFPLTVTSAQKNPTAFYLCASRRGLAGGNEQFFGPGTRLTVL.